The next 25 T cell receptor beta chains were all read from a single sample in a study of identical twins. TCRdb called the 5' RACE reads again in MiXCR, with one record for every CDR3 protein. This table holds under 300,000 distinct CDR3 sequences, approximately 8.3% found once. These data also formed part of another study, on yellow fever vaccine responses in identical twins.

The material sequenced was CD8+ T cells sorted from blood. These receptors originate from a woman aged 18-35 years in good health.

There are a few counts of this clonotype. The rearrangement uses TRBV20-1 and TRBJ2-3, with D perhaps given as TRBD1 or TRBD2 (5 bases each). V lost 6 bases and J lost 3, with 19 bases in between. This CDR3 spans 15 amino acids. Germline CDR1 DFQATT, CDR2 SNEGSKA (reference sequence). The CDR3 DNA is TGCAGTGCCCTTCCTTCCGACGAGGGGACAGATACGCAGTATTTT. Its protein is CSALPSDEGTDTQYF.

This clonotype was counted ten times or more. The V call is TRBV6-5, the J call TRBJ2-2; D may be TRBD1 or TRBD2 (6 bases each). Germline assignment: CDR1 MNHEY and CDR2 SVGAGI. With 3 bases removed from V and 3 bases from J, the gap between germline ends came to 14 bases. CDR3 length: 16 amino acids. The CDR3 spells CASSYLRGADTGELFF. CDR3 DNA: TGTGCCAGCAGTTATTTGAGGGGGGCAGACACCGGGGAGCTGTTTTTT.

The rearrangement links TRBV6-5 to TRBJ2-7; possible D gene TRBD2, 6 bases. The CDR3 is 12 amino acids. V gave up 5 bases and J gave up 11 bases, with 16 bases separating them. Germline values: CDR1 MNHEY, CDR2 SVGAGI. DNA of the CDR3: TGTGCCAGCAGTAAGGATTTACGGGAGAAGTACTTC. Protein: CASSKDLREKYF.

The genes are TRBV6-1 and TRBJ2-5, with 12 positions matching TRBD2. V trimming: 11 bases; J trimming: 2 bases; junction bases outside the gene matches: 12. The CDR3 loop spans 16 amino acids. Germline V gene lookup returns CDR1 MNHNS and CDR2 SASEGT. CDR3 protein: CASSAGTSGLQETQYF. DNA of the CDR3: TGTGCCTCCTCCGCCGGGACTAGCGGGTTACAAGAGACCCAGTACTTC.

This clonotype turned up a few times. The V call is TRBV14, the J call TRBJ2-7, with 7 bases aligning to TRBD1. The germline CDR1 and CDR2 sequences are SGHDN and FVKESK. The CDR3 covers 16 residues. The V gene end was trimmed by 3 bases and the J gene end by 4 bases; junction bases not matched to a gene: 12. The CDR3 spells CASSQRQGSLPYEQYF. CDR3 sequence (DNA): TGTGCCAGCAGCCAGCGACAGGGTTCTCTCCCTTACGAGCAGTACTTC.

This clonotype occurred a few times. V and J are TRBV28 and TRBJ2-3; 8 bases match TRBD1. Germline V CDR1 and CDR2: MDHEN, SYDVKM. The J segment lost 3 bases and the V segment lost 4 bases, leaving 12 bases of the junction unmatched. This CDR3 comprises 17 residues. The CDR3 bases are TGTGCCAGCAGTTCGGCGCAGGGGGCAATGGGGACAGATACGCAGTATTTT. Its translation: CASSSAQGAMGTDTQYF.

This clonotype has just a few counts. The rearrangement joins TRBV7-8 to TRBJ1-1; D possibly corresponds to TRBD1 (6 bases). Trimming shortened V by 0 bases and J by 10 bases, and 12 bases separated the two germline ends. Germline V gives CDR1 SGHVS, CDR2 FQNEAQ. CDR3 length: 13 residues. CDR3: CASSLAAEGVAFF. CDR3 coding DNA: TGTGCCAGCAGCTTAGCGGCGGAGGGGGTAGCTTTCTTT.

Only a few counts were recorded for this clonotype. This chain joins TRBV9 and TRBJ1-4; D unresolved. The CDR3 totals 14 residues. Germline assignment: CDR1 SGDLS and CDR2 YYNGEE. Trimming took 3 bases from V and 3 from J, leaving 9 bases between them. The CDR3 spells CASSAPSANEKLFF. The CDR3 DNA reads TGTGCCAGCAGCGCCCCCAGCGCTAATGAAAAACTGTTTTTT.

V and J are TRBV12-3 or TRBV12-4 and TRBJ2-5; D call uncertain. The germline V and J ends were trimmed by 6 bases and 5 bases, with 19 bases remaining between them. The CDR3 spans 15 residues. The CDR3 loop is CASSYESGRGETQYF. The CDR3 DNA sequence: TGTGCCAGCAGCTACGAATCTGGTCGTGGGGAGACCCAGTACTTC.

J is TRBJ2-2 and V is TRBV7-8; either TRBD1 or TRBD2 may supply D (6 bases each). From germline, CDR1 is SGHVS and CDR2 FQNEAQ. The CDR3 runs to 18 residues. The ends were cut back, 5 bases at V and 7 bases at J, with 26 bases in the middle. For the CDR3, the DNA is TGTGCCAGCAGCCACTTTCGGGACTCCCCGGGCAGGGGCGGGGAGCTGTTTTTT. Its translation: CASSHFRDSPGRGGELFF.

This clonotype was detected only a few times. This sequence joins TRBV3-1 and TRBJ1-1; D unresolved. The germline V gene has CDR1 LGHDT and CDR2 YNNKEL (reference sequence). With 2 bases removed from V and 5 bases from J, the gap between germline ends came to 15 bases. There are 15 residues in the CDR3. CDR3 in DNA: TGTGCCAGCAGCCAACCCGGGGAGGGAAAGACTGAAGCTTTCTTT. This gives the protein CASSQPGEGKTEAFF.

This clonotype turned up a few times. The rearrangement joins TRBV9 to TRBJ2-1, with 12 nucleotides matching TRBD2. This CDR3 has 17 residues. Unmatched junction bases numbered 8, after V lost 0 bases and J lost 7 bases. Germline lookup yields CDR1 SGDLS and CDR2 YYNGEE. CDR3 region: CASSVDPLAGGQNEQFF. DNA for the CDR3: TGTGCCAGCAGCGTAGACCCCCTAGCGGGGGGGCAGAATGAGCAGTTCTTC.

This clonotype has ten or more counts. This chain links TRBV20-1 with TRBJ2-3; 13 bases agree with TRBD2. Germline CDR1 DFQATT, CDR2 SNEGSKA (reference sequence). The CDR3 is 15 amino acids. With V trimmed by 3 bases and J by 9 bases, 9 bases remained unmatched. This CDR3 reads CSASAGLAGPPTQYF. The CDR3 coding sequence is TGCAGTGCTAGTGCGGGACTAGCGGGACCCCCCACGCAGTATTTT.

This clonotype was counted only a few times. This chain uses TRBV29-1 with TRBJ2-5, with TRBD2 as a possible D gene (6 bases). CDR1 and CDR2 (germline): SQVTM, ANQGSEA. The CDR3 spans 13 residues. Trimming took 4 bases from V and 4 from J, leaving 13 bases between them. CDR3 DNA sequence: TGCAGCGTTGTAGGCTTGGGGGGAGAGACCCAGTACTTC. It translates to CSVVGLGGETQYF.

V and J are TRBV27 and TRBJ1-1; D is perhaps TRBD1 (5 bases). V was shortened by 2 bases and J by 4 bases, with 14 bases between the two germline ends. Germline assignment: CDR1 MNHEY and CDR2 SMNVEV (reference sequence). The CDR3 spans 15 residues. CDR3 sequence: CASSLNLGVSTEAFF. For the CDR3, the DNA is TGTGCCAGCAGTTTAAACTTAGGGGTCAGCACTGAAGCTTTCTTT.

The chain is built from TRBV6-1 and TRBJ2-5, with D maybe TRBD1 (6 bases). Germline CDR1 MNHNS, CDR2 SASEGT. V was shortened by 1 base and J by 3 bases, with 9 bases between the two germline ends. The CDR3 has 14 amino acids. The CDR3 loop is CASSEVRTEETQYF. Here the CDR3 DNA reads TGTGCCAGCAGTGAAGTGCGGACAGAAGAGACCCAGTACTTC.

This clonotype occurred many times. This sequence joins TRBV6-5 and TRBJ1-1; a possible D gene is TRBD1 (6 bases). V was cut by 5 bases and J by 1 base, with 11 bases left in between. CDR1 is MNHEY and CDR2 is SVGAGI in the germline V gene. The length of the CDR3 is 14 residues. The DNA for the CDR3 is TGTGCCAGCAGTCTACAGGGCCCGAACACTGAAGCTTTCTTT. This encodes CASSLQGPNTEAFF.

At least ten counts were recorded for this clonotype. Here the CDR3 reads CSVGSPSTEAFF. The DNA for the CDR3 is TGCAGCGTAGGGAGCCCCAGCACTGAAGCTTTCTTT. This chain links TRBV29-1 with TRBJ1-1; no reliable D call. The CDR3 contains 12 residues. Trimming removed 6 bases at V and 4 bases at J, with 12 bases between. CDR1 and CDR2 (germline): SQVTM, ANQGSEA.

In this sample, this clonotype turned up many times. The chain combines TRBV7-9 with TRBJ2-5; TRBD1 or TRBD2 may be the D gene (6 bases each). V dropped 5 bases and J dropped 4 bases, with 11 bases sitting between them. CDR3 length equals 13 residues. Germline CDR1 and CDR2: SEHNR and FQNEAQ (reference sequence). The CDR3 region is CASSPGAGETQYF. The CDR3 DNA sequence: TGTGCCAGCAGCCCGGGGGCGGGAGAGACCCAGTACTTC.

This clonotype has ten or more counts. V and J are TRBV4-3 and TRBJ2-1, with unresolved D. This CDR3 comprises 16 residues. Per germline, CDR1 LGHNA and CDR2 YSLEER. The germline V and J ends were trimmed by 1 base and 2 bases, with 12 bases remaining between them. CDR3 nucleotide sequence: TGCGCCAGCAGCCAAGGAGCCGTTAACCCCTACAATGAGCAGTTCTTC. It encodes CASSQGAVNPYNEQFF.

This clonotype has at least ten counts. This rearrangement joins TRBV6-5 to TRBJ1-3; D may be TRBD1 (6 bases). Germline CDR1 and CDR2: MNHEY and SVGAGI. CDR3 size: 16 residues. The ends were cut back, 0 bases at V and 3 bases at J, with 12 bases in the middle. CDR3 sequence: CASSYSPGGDGNTIYF. CDR3 coding DNA: TGTGCCAGCAGTTACTCGCCTGGGGGCGATGGAAACACCATATATTTT.

This chain connects TRBV2 to TRBJ2-7; a weak D match, TRBD1 (6 bases). Germline CDR1 is SNHLY and CDR2 is FYNNEI. The CDR3 loop spans 13 amino acids. The V end was cut by 3 bases, the J end by 3 bases, with 9 bases between. CDR3 amino acids: CASSEAGVYEQYF. CDR3 DNA sequence: TGTGCCAGCAGTGAGGCAGGGGTCTACGAGCAGTACTTC.

The V and J genes are TRBV28 and TRBJ2-2, with a tentative D call TRBD1 (5 bases). The germline V gene has CDR1 MDHEN and CDR2 SYDVKM. CDR3 length equals 16 residues. Trimming took off 2 bases at V and 6 bases at J, with 16 bases between the two ends. The CDR3 reads CASSLPRVYEPGELFF. The CDR3, as DNA: TGTGCCAGCAGTTTACCCAGGGTTTATGAACCCGGGGAGCTGTTTTTT.

The table lists this clonotype with a few counts. V gene TRBV7-9 combines with J gene TRBJ2-3, with 8 bases fitting TRBD1. The CDR3 totals 15 residues. Per germline, CDR1 SEHNR and CDR2 FQNEAQ (reference sequence). V lost 4 bases and J lost 2; bases outside the gene matches: 5. The CDR3: CASSWRTGPTDTQYF. CDR3 sequence (DNA): TGTGCCAGCAGCTGGCGGACAGGGCCCACAGATACGCAGTATTTT. The complete variable domain, with remaining parts taken from reference TRBV7-9 and TRBJ2-3, reads DTGVSQNPRHKITKRGQNVTFRCDPISEHNRLYWYRQTLGQGPEFLTYFQNEAQLEKSRLLSDRFSAERPKGSFSTLEIQRTEQGDSAMYLCASSWRTGPTDTQYFGPGTRLTVL.

In its sample, this clonotype was seen many times. The chain uses TRBV7-6 and TRBJ2-1; 11 bases are shared with TRBD2. V was clipped by 5 bases and J by 5 bases; unmatched bases: 11. The germline V gene encodes CDR1 SGHVS and CDR2 FNYEAQ. CDR3 length equals 17 residues. The CDR3 region is CASSTIGLGLADNEQFF. Here the CDR3 DNA reads TGTGCCAGCAGCACTATTGGACTGGGACTAGCGGACAATGAGCAGTTCTTC.